This record covers a single T cell receptor beta chain. Per the study methods: Estimation of nucleated cell counts relied on the amplification of reference gene primers. Generated by immunoSEQ multiplex PCR, the TCRdb table keeps only in-frame clones and is missing some. From that table come the V and J calls and clone size; the DNA was used to work out D and trimming. The table shows around 78,000 clones, with under 90% occurring only once. This entry belongs to a study of blood T cell repertoires in COVID-19. About the study: Whether acute or convalescent, the COVID-19 samples came from the United States, Italy and Spain. PBMCs, B-cell-depleted T cells, or T cells provided the cDNA or gDNA that made up the material.

The germline V gene encodes CDR1 MDHEN and CDR2 SYDVKM. V trimming: 7 bases; J trimming: 5 bases; junction bases outside the gene matches: 10. The CDR3 covers 14 residues. The chain has TRBV28 and TRBJ2-5; TRBD2 matches 7 bases. This sequence originates from a man aged 65 to 85 with active or convalescent COVID-19. The sample consisted of peripheral blood. The CDR3 DNA reads TGTGCCAGCAACGGGGCCGCGGGGGTGGAGACCCAGTACTTC. Translating it yields CASNGAAGVETQYF.